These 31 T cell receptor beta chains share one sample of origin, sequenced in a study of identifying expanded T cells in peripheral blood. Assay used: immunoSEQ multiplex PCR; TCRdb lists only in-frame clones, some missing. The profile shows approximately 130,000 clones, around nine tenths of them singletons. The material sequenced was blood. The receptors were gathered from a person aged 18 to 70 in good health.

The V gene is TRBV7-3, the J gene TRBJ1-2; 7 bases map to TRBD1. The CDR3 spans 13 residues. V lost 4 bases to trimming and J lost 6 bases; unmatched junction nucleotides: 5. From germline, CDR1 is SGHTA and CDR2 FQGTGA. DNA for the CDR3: TGTGCCAGCAGCTCGACAGGGTCGGATGGCTACACCTTC. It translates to CASSSTGSDGYTF.

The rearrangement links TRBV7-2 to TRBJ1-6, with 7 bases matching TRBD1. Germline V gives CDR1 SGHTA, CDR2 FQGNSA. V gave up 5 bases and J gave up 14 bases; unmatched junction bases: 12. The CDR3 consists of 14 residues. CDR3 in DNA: TGTGCCAGCAGCCACCGGACAGGACGAAACACCCTCCACTTT. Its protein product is CASSHRTGRNTLHF.

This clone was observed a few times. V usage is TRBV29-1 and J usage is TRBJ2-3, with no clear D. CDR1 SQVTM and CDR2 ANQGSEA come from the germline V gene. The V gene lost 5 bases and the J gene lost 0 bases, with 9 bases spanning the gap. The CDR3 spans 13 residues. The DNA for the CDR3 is TGCAGCGTTCGCGCGGTTAGCACAGATACGCAGTATTTT. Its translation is CSVRAVSTDTQYF.

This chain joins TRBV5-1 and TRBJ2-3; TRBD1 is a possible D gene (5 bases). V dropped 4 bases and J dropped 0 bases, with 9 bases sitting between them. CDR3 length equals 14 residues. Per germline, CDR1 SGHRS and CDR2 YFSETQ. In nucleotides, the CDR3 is TGCGCCAGCAGCACCCGACAGAGCACAGATACGCAGTATTTT. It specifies CASSTRQSTDTQYF.

The CDR3 nucleotides read TGCGCCAGCAGCCAAGACCCTTTTGGTTTTGACTATGGCTACACCTTC. It yields the protein CASSQDPFGFDYGYTF. The chain carries TRBV4-1 and TRBJ1-2; D ambiguous. Trimming pared 0 bases from V and 3 bases from J, leaving 14 bases between. Germline V gene sequence: CDR1 MGHRA, CDR2 YSYEKL. The CDR3 is 16 amino acids.

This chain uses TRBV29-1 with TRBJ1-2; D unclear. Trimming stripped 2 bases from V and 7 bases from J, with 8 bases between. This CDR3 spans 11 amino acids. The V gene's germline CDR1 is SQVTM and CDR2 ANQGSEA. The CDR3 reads CSVESGSGYTF. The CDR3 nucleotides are TGCAGCGTTGAATCCGGGAGTGGCTACACCTTC.

The CDR3 here is CASSSYPDTDTQYF. The CDR3, as DNA: TGTGCCAGCAGCAGCTACCCGGACACAGATACGCAGTATTTT. The J gene is TRBJ2-3, the V gene TRBV11-3; D gene unclear. Germline loops: CDR1 SGHNT, CDR2 YENEEA. The ends were cut back, 5 bases at V and 2 bases at J, with 11 bases in the middle. The CDR3 runs 14 residues.

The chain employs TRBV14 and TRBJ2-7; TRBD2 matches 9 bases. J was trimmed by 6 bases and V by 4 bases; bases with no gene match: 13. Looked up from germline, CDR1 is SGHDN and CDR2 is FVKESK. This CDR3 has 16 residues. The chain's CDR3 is CASSRGGGLARAEQYF. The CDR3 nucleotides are TGTGCCAGCAGCCGCGGAGGGGGACTAGCCCGCGCCGAGCAGTACTTC.

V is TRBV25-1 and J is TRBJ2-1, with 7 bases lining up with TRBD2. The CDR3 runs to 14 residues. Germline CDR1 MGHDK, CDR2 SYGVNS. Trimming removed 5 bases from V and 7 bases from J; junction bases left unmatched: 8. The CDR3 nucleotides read TGTGCCAGCAGTTCCGGGGAGGGTCGGAATGAGCAGTTCTTC. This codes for CASSSGEGRNEQFF.

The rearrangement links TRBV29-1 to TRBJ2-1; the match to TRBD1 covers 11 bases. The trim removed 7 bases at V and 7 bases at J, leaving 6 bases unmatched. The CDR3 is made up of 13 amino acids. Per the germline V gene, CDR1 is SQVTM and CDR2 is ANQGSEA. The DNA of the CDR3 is TGCAGCGGGGGACAGGGGGGTTTGAATGAGCAGTTCTTC. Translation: CSGGQGGLNEQFF.

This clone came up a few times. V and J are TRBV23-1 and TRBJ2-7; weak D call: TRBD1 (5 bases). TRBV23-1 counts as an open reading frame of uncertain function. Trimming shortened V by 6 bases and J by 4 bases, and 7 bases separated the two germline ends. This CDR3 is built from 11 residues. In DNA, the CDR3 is TGCGCCAGCAGCCGACAGTACGAGCAGTACTTC. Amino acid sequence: CASSRQYEQYF.

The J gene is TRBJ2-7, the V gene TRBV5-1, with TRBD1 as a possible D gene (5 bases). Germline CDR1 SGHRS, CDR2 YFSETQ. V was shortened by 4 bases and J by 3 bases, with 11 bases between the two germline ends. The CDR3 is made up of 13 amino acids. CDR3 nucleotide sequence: TGCGCCAGCAGCGGAAACAGGCTCTACGAGCAGTACTTC. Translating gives CASSGNRLYEQYF. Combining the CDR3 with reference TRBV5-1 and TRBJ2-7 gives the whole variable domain KAGVTQTPRYLIKTRGQQVTLSCSPISGHRSVSWYQQTPGQGLQFLFEYFSETQRNKGNFPGRFSGRQFSNSRSEMNVSTLELGDSALYLCASSGNRLYEQYFGPGTRLTVT.

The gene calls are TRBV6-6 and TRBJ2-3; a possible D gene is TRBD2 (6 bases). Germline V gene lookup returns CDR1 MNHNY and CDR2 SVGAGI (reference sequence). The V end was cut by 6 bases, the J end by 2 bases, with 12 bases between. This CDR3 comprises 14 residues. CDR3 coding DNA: TGTGCCAGCAGCCGCGGGATTTACACAGATACGCAGTATTTT. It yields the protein CASSRGIYTDTQYF.

Written as DNA, the CDR3 is TGTGCCAGCAGCATGCTGACAGCCCGTTACAATGAGCAGTTCTTC. Its protein is CASSMLTARYNEQFF. The rearrangement links TRBV7-8 to TRBJ2-1, with D perhaps TRBD1 (5 bases). V dropped 5 bases and J dropped 4 bases, with 15 bases sitting between them. From germline, CDR1 is SGHVS and CDR2 FQNEAQ. The CDR3 sequence is 15 residues long.

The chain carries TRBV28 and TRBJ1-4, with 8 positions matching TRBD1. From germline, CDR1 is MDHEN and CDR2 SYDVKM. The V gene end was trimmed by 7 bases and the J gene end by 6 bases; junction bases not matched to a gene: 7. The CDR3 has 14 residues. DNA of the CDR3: TGTGCCAGCAACGTCAGGGGGCGAGATGAAAAACTGTTTTTT. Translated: CASNVRGRDEKLFF.

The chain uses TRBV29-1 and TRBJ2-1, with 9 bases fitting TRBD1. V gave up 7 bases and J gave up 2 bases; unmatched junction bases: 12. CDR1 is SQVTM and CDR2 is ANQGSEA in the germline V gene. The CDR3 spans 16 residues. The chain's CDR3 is CSALMGTGPPYNEQFF. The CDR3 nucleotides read TGCAGCGCCCTGATGGGGACAGGGCCTCCCTACAATGAGCAGTTCTTC.

This CDR3 is CASSVSGGNPDTQYF. The CDR3 coding sequence is TGTGCCAGCAGCGTAAGCGGGGGGAACCCAGATACGCAGTATTTT. The chain joins TRBV9 to TRBJ2-3, with 9 bases aligning to TRBD2. V lost 1 base, J lost 4 bases, and 4 bases stayed unmatched. Germline V lookup: CDR1 SGDLS, CDR2 YYNGEE. This CDR3 is built from 15 residues.

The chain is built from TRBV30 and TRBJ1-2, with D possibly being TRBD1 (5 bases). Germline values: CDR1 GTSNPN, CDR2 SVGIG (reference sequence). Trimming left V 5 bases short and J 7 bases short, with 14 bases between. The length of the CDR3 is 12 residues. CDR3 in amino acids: CAWVPLRGGYTF. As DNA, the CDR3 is TGTGCCTGGGTACCCCTAAGGGGTGGCTACACCTTC.

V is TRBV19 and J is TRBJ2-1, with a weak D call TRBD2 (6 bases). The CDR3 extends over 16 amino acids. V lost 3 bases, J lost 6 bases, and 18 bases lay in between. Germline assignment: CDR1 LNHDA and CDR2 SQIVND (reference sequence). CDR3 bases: TGTGCCAGTAGTATTTTCATGGGAGCCGGGGGCAATGAGCAGTTCTTC. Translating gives CASSIFMGAGGNEQFF.

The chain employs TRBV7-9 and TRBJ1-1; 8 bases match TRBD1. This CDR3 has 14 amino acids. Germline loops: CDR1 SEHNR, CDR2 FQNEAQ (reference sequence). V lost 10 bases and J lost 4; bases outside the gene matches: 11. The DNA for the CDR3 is TGTGCCACCGACATTCAGGGGGCGCGCACTGAAGCTTTCTTT. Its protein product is CATDIQGARTEAFF.

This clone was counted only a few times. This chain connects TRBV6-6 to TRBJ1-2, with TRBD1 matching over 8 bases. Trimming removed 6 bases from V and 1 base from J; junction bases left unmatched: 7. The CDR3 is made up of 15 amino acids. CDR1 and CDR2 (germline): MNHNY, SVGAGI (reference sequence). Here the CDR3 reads CASRPGQGGNYGYTF. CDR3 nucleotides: TGTGCCAGCAGGCCTGGACAGGGTGGTAACTATGGCTACACCTTC.

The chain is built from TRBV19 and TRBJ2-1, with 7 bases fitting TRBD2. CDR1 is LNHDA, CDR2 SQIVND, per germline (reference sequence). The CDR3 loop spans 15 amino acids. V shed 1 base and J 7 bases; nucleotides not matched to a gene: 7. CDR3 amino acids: CASSIVWTSRNEQFF. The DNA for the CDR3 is TGTGCCAGTAGTATAGTTTGGACTAGTAGAAATGAGCAGTTCTTC.

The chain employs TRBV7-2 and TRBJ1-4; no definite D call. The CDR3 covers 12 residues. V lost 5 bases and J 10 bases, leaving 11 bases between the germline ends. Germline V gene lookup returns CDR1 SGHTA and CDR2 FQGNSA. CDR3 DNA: TGTGCCAGCAGCGCCTCGGGTGTAAAACTGTTTTTT. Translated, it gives CASSASGVKLFF.

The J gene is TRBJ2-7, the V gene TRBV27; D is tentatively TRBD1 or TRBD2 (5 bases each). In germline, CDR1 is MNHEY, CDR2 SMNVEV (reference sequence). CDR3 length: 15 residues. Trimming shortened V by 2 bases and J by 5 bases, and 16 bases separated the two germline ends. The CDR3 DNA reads TGTGCCAGCAGTTTAGGGCTCGGGACCTTAAACGAGCAGTACTTC. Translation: CASSLGLGTLNEQYF.

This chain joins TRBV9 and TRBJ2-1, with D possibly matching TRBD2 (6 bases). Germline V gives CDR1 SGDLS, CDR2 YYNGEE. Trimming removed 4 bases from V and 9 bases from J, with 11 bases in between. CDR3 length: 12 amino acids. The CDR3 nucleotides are TGTGCCAGCAGCACAAAGGAGGGTGAGCAGTTCTTC. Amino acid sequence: CASSTKEGEQFF.

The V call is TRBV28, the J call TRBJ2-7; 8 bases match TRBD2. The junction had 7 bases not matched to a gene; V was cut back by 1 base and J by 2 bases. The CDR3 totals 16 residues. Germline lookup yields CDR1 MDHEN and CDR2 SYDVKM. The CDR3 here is CASSLSVGRAPYEQYF. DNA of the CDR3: TGTGCCAGCAGTTTATCGGTCGGGAGGGCCCCCTACGAGCAGTACTTC.

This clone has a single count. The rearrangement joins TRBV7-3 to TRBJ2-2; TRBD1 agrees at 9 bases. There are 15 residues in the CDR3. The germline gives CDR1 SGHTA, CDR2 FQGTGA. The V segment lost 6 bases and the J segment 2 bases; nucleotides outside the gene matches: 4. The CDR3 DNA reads TGTGCCAGCAGGTCCACAGGGGGCAACACCGGGGAGCTGTTTTTT. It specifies CASRSTGGNTGELFF.

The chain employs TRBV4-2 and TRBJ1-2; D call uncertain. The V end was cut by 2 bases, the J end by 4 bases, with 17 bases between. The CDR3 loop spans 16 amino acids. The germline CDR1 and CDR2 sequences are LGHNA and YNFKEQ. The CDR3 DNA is TGTGCCAGCAGCCAAAGCGCCGAAAGGTCAACCTATGGCTACACCTTC. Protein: CASSQSAERSTYGYTF.

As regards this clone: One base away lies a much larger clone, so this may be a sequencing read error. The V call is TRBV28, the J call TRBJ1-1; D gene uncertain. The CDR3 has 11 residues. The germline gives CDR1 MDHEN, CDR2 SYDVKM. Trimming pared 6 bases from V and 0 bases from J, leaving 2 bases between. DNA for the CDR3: TGTGCCAGCAGAATGAACACTGAAGCTTTCTTT. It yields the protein CASRMNTEAFF.

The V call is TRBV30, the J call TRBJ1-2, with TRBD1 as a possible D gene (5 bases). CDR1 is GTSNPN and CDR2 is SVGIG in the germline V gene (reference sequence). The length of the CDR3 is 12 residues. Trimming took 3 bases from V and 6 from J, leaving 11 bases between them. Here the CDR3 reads CAWREPGHGYTF. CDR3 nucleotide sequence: TGTGCCTGGAGAGAACCGGGGCATGGCTACACCTTC.

In DNA, the CDR3 is TGTGCCAGCAGTTTTAGCAGGGCCTACGAGCAGTACTTC. Its translation: CASSFSRAYEQYF. The chain combines TRBV27 with TRBJ2-7; tentative D call: TRBD1 (5 bases). Germline CDR1 is MNHEY and CDR2 is SMNVEV (reference sequence). The CDR3 has 13 residues. V lost 3 bases, J lost 2 bases, and 8 bases lay in between.